This T cell receptor beta chain appears in the sequencing data of a study of radiation and T cells in renal cell carcinoma. Whole-study findings and limits: From baseline, blood top tumor clonotypes peaked at 2 weeks post-radiation.

This clone has only a few counts. Its target is not known. The table came from immunoSEQ multiplex PCR; TCRdb's copy has only in-frame clones and leaves some out. The top ten hold 11% of the sample, which has 150,000 to 200,000 clones, 88% seen once. Time point in this sample: blood 4 weeks post-SBRT, at nephrectomy. Noted treatment: 15 Gy SBRT to primary tumor, nephrectomy 4 weeks later. Nephrectomy followed 15 Gy stereotactic body radiation by 4 weeks. Radiation-treated patients gave blood at baseline, week 2 and week 4. The clonotype comes from a woman between 45 and 65 years old with renal cell carcinoma. The sample in question was blood, obtained from a patient whose treatment included radiotherapy and nephrectomy.

The CDR3 here is CASSYSQTGGNRQYF. The CDR3 nucleotides are TGTGCCAGCAGTTACTCTCAGACAGGGGGGAATAGGCAGTACTTC. V is TRBV6-5 and J is TRBJ2-7; 9 bases map to TRBD1. The J segment lost 9 bases and the V segment lost 0 bases, leaving 9 bases of the junction unmatched. Germline V lookup: CDR1 MNHEY, CDR2 SVGAGI. The CDR3 runs to 15 residues.